What follows are 5 T cell receptor beta chains derived from one specimen sequenced in a study of blood T cell repertoires in COVID-19. Sequencing used immunoSEQ multiplex PCR; TCRdb keeps in-frame clones, though not all of them. The sample yields 200,000 to 250,000 clones, about 79% seen once. The source material was PBMCs or T cells enriched from blood (not recorded which). The source of these receptors is a woman aged 55-70 years who had recovered from COVID-19.

This clone was found once. This chain joins TRBV7-8 and TRBJ2-1; 9 nucleotides align to TRBD2. V was clipped by 3 bases and J by 7 bases; unmatched bases: 7. CDR1 and CDR2 from the germline V gene are SGHVS and FQNEAQ. The CDR3 extends over 15 amino acids. The DNA of the CDR3 is TGTGCCAGCAGCTTGTCTAGCGGGGTTCTAAATGAGCAGTTCTTC. Translation: CASSLSSGVLNEQFF. The entire variable domain, with the rest obtained from reference TRBV7-8 and TRBJ2-1, is as follows: GAGVSQSPRYKVAKRGQDVALRCDPISGHVSLFWYQQALGQGPEFLTYFQNEAQLDKSGLPSDRFFAERPEGSVSTLKIQRTQQEDSAVYLCASSLSSGVLNEQFFGPGTRLTVL.

In its sample, this clone was seen a few times. The chain links TRBV5-5 to TRBJ2-2; D perhaps matches TRBD1 (6 bases). Looked up from germline, CDR1 is SGHKS and CDR2 is YYEKEE (reference sequence). CDR3 size: 16 residues. V lost 0 bases and J 2 bases, leaving 11 bases between the germline ends. The CDR3 nucleotides read TGTGCCAGCAGCTTGGGTTATGGGGGCAACACCGGGGAGCTGTTTTTT. Translating it yields CASSLGYGGNTGELFF.

This clone came up once. The chain couples TRBV2 to TRBJ2-1; possible D gene TRBD2, 6 bases. Germline-derived CDR1 and CDR2 are SNHLY and FYNNEI. V was pared by 5 bases and J by 6 bases, with 14 bases between. The CDR3 runs to 14 residues. For the CDR3, the DNA is TGTGCCAGCAGTACACGACTAGTAACCAATGAGCAGTTCTTC. Amino acids: CASSTRLVTNEQFF.

The chain links TRBV6-7 to TRBJ1-3; D is unclear. TRBV6-7 carries the ORF label, with uncertain function. The CDR3 is made up of 16 amino acids. The germline V and J ends were trimmed by 6 bases and 0 bases, with 15 bases remaining between them. The CDR3 bases are TGTGCCAGCAGACCCGACACCCTGTCCTCTGGAAACACCATATATTTT. Translating gives CASRPDTLSSGNTIYF.

This chain uses TRBV9 with TRBJ1-6, with 7 bases matching TRBD1. CDR1 and CDR2 from the germline V gene are SGDLS and YYNGEE. V shed 0 bases, J shed 6 bases, and the junction held 3 bases outside the gene matches. The CDR3 totals 15 residues. CDR3 in amino acids: CASSVAGTVNSPLHF. The CDR3 bases are TGTGCCAGCAGCGTAGCCGGGACAGTTAATTCACCCCTCCACTTT.